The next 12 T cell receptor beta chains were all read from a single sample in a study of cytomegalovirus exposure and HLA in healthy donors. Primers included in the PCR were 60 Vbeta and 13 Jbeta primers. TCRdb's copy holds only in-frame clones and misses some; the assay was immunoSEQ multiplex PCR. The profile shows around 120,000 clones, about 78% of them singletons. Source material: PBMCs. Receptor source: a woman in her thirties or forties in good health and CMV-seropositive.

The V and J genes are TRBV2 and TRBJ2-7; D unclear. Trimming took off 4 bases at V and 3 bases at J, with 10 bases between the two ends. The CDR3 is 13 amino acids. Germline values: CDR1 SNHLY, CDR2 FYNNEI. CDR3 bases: TGTGCCAGCAGTGTTTTACAGATCTACGAGCAGTACTTC. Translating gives CASSVLQIYEQYF. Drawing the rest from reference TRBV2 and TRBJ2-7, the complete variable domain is EPEVTQTPSHQVTQMGQEVILRCVPISNHLYFYWYRQILGQKVEFLVSFYNNEISEKSEIFDDQFSVERPDGSNFTLKIRSTKLEDSAMYFCASSVLQIYEQYFGPGTRLTVT.

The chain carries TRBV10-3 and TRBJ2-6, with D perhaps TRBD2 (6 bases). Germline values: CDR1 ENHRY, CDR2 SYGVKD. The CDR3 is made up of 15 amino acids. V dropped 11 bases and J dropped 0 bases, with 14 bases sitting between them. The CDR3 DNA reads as TGTGCCTCCGGAGGGACGGCCTCTGGGGCCAACGTCCTGACTTTC. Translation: CASGGTASGANVLTF.

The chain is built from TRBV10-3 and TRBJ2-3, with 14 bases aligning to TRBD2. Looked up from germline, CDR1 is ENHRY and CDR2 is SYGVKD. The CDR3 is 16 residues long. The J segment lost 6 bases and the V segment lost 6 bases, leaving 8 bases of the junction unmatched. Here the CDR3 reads CAIRTSGLAGVDTQYF. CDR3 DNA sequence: TGTGCCATCAGGACTTCGGGACTAGCGGGGGTGGATACGCAGTATTTT.

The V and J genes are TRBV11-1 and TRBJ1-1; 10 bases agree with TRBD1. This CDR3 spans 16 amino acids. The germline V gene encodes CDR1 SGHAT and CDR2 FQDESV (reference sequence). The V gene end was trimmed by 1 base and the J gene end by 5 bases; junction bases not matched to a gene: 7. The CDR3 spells CASSLGKKDRGTEAFF. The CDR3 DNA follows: TGTGCCAGCAGCTTAGGAAAGAAGGACAGGGGGACTGAAGCTTTCTTT.

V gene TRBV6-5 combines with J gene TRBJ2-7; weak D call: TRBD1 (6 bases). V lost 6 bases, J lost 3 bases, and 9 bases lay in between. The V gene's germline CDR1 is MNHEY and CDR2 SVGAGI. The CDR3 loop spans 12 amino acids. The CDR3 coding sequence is TGTGCCAGCAGCAGGACAGTCTACGAGCAGTACTTC. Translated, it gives CASSRTVYEQYF.

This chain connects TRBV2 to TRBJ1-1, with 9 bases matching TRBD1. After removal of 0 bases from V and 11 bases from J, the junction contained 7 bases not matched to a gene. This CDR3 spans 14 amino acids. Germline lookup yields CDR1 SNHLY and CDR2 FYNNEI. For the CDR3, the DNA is TGTGCCAGCAGTGAAGCGGGACAGGGTGGTGCGGCTTTCTTT. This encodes CASSEAGQGGAAFF. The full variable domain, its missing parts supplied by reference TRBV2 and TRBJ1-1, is EPEVTQTPSHQVTQMGQEVILRCVPISNHLYFYWYRQILGQKVEFLVSFYNNEISEKSEIFDDQFSVERPDGSNFTLKIRSTKLEDSAMYFCASSEAGQGGAAFFGQGTRLTVV.

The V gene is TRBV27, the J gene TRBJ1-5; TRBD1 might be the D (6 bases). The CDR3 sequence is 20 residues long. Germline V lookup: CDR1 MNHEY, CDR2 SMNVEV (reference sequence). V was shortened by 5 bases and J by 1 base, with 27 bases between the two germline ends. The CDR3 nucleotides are TGTGCCAGCAGTACCGGGCCGAGGGGGGGGCTTTATTTGAGCAATCAGCCCCAGCATTTT. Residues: CASSTGPRGGLYLSNQPQHF.

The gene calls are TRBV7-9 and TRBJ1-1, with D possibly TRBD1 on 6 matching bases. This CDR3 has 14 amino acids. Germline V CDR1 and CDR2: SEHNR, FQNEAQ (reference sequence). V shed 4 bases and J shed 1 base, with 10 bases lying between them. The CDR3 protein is CASSSRTENTEAFF. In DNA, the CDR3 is TGTGCCAGCAGCTCCCGGACAGAGAACACTGAAGCTTTCTTT.

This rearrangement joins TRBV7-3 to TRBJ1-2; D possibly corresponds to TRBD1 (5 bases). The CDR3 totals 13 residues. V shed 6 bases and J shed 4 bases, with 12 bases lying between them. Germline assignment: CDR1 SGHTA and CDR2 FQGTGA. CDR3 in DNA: TGTGCCAGCAGTATCGGGGGAGGCTATGGCTACACCTTC. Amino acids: CASSIGGGYGYTF.

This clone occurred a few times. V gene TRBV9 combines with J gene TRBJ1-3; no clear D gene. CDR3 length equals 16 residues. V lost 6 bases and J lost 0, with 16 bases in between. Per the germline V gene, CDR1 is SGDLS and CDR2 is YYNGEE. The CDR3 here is CASIISGGSSGNTIYF. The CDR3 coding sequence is TGTGCCAGCATCATTAGCGGCGGTTCCTCTGGAAACACCATATATTTT.

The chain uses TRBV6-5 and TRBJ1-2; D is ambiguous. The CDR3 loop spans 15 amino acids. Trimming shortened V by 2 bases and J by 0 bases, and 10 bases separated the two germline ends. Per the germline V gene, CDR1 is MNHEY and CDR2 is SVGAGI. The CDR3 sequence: CASSYNPEANYGYTF. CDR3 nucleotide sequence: TGTGCCAGCAGTTACAACCCCGAGGCTAACTATGGCTACACCTTC.

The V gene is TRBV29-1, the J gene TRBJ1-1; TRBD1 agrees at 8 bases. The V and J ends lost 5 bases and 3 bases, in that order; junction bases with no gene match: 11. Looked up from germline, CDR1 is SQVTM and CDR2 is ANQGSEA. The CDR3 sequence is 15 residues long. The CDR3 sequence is CSVRERTGPDTEAFF. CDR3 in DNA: TGCAGCGTTCGGGAACGGACAGGGCCGGACACTGAAGCTTTCTTT.